This entry concerns a single TCR beta chain. Its antigen is currently unknown. Different DNA sequences within this sample yield the same CDR3. Expressed TCRB transcripts were sequenced after all isolated RNA was converted to cDNA. Only in-frame clones appear in the TCRdb table, and some are missing; sequencing was by immunoSEQ multiplex PCR. The table records some 150,000 clones, 8.5% to 14% of them present only once. The data were obtained in a study of beta chain features in type 1 diabetes. At the level of the study: Healthy donors and patients showed comparable age, gender and cell yields.

This CDR3 has 14 amino acids. Germline assignment: CDR1 SGHRS and CDR2 YFSETQ. With 4 bases removed from V and 1 base from J, the gap between germline ends came to 10 bases. Study-wide results and limits: For patients and controls alike, PCR might favor shorter templates to the same degree. cDNA sequencing could over-represent cells with high TCR expression. When VDJ junctions were examined, type 1 diabetes patients showed fewer insertions and more deletions.

The chain combines TRBV5-1 with TRBJ2-3, with D perhaps matching TRBD2 (5 bases). The specimen was central memory CD4+ T cells from blood. This sequence was found in a man between 18 and 29 years old in good health. The CDR3 nucleotides are TGCGCCAGCAGCCCGCTAGCAGGCACAGATACGCAGTATTTT. It is translated as CASSPLAGTDTQYF.